This T cell receptor (beta chain) stems from a study of blood T cell repertoires in COVID-19. In the study overall: From the United States, Italy and Spain came samples of acute and convalescent COVID-19.

In the authors' methods: Estimation of nucleated cell counts relied on the amplification of reference gene primers. The method was immunoSEQ multiplex PCR; TCRdb's version includes in-frame clones alone and lacks a portion of them. V, J and clone size reflect that table, while D and trimming were determined from the DNA. The sample includes about 240,000 clones, about 68% seen only once; the top ten take around 3.4%. The sequencing sample was made of peripheral blood. The origin of this receptor is a woman of 80 years or more with acute or convalescent COVID-19.

CDR3 sequence reads: CASSLAWDSGTGYTF. The DNA of the CDR3 is TGTGCCAGCAGCTTAGCCTGGGACAGCGGAACTGGCTACACCTTC. This chain joins TRBV7-2 and TRBJ1-2, with 7 bases fitting TRBD1. CDR3 length: 15 residues. The germline CDR1 and CDR2 sequences are SGHTA and FQGNSA. The junction had 8 bases not matched to a gene; V was cut back by 0 bases and J by 7 bases.